This T cell receptor beta chain stems from a study of beta chain features in type 1 diabetes (dated 2018 in TCRdb). At the level of the whole study: Mean age, gender distribution, total cell number and subset yield were not different between patients and healthy donors. A total of about 100,000,000 sorted cells were examined across all samples, and RNA yield correlated strongly with the number of cells per subset. The study compared TCRB repertoires of sorted circulating CD4+ T cell subsets between recently diagnosed type 1 diabetes patients and matched healthy donors. Whereas all 28 donors provided naive and central memory subsets, regulatory and stem cell-like memory subsets were isolated from just 8 patients and roughly eight healthy donors.

Each donor gave one peripheral blood draw, approximately 110 mL on average, collected into heparinised tubes. Naive, central memory, regulatory and stem cell-like memory CD4+ T cells were sorted on a BD FACSAria II using a panel including CD45RO, CCR7, CD25, CD127, CD95 and CD27. Purity was above 95% for every sorted population. PBMCs were isolated right away by Lymphoprep density gradient centrifugation and were stained directly, without culture. So that batch effects would be minimized, each experiment stained and sorted samples in pairs, pairing one healthy donor with one patient. This clone has more than one count but fewer than ten. No antigen is known for it. Qualities for individual bases were not recorded, and no much larger clone is one base off. Summary of the overall study and its limitations: A moderate but significant shortening of TCRB CDR3 length was observed in type 1 diabetes patients in all four CD4+ subsets. Naive, central memory and regulatory TCRB repertoires appeared to be more alike among patients than among healthy donors. HLA sub-analyses involved small numbers of individuals, so any influence of HLA type on TCRB rearrangement remained unresolved. Because cDNA was sequenced instead of genomic DNA, activated cells with high expression could be over-represented, although the groups did not differ in activation or CD3 levels. PCR may preferentially amplify shorter templates, but because patient and control samples were amplified and corrected together, any resulting skew would affect both groups equally. Fewer insertions and more nucleotide deletions at VDJ recombination sites were observed in patients with type 1 diabetes, implying thymic rearrangement abnormalities.

The entire isolated RNA was reverse transcribed using the High Capacity cDNA Reverse Transcription Kit, and thus expressed TCRB transcripts were sequenced. Deep immunoSEQ sequencing was applied to naive, central memory and regulatory T cell samples, giving an average of about 3.6 million total reads per sample. After sorted cells were lysed in RLT buffer, RNA was extracted with DNase-treated RNeasy Micro or Mini kits, with the choice depending on cell number. Each cell subset was processed on its own to prevent cross-contamination, while patient and healthy donor samples were processed together. The immunoSEQ multiplex PCR was used to amplify TCRB sequences from cDNA, generating 87-bp fragments that spanned the CDR3 region. Amplicons were sequenced on the Illumina HiSeq platform. As for the original processing: PCR bias was computationally corrected using synthetic template baselines, reads within Hamming distance 2 were collapsed, and singletons that could not be merged were discarded. Reads were aligned to IMGT to assign V, D and J genes, CDR3 length, and insertions or deletions at six rearrangement sites. Clonotype counts were normalized to sorted cell number within each subset before computing true diversity and Gini coefficients with the tcR R package. The overlap coefficient, calculated on TCRB nucleotide sequences, was used to quantify repertoire sharing. In TCRdb, the immuneACCESS table is reduced to in-frame sequences with V and J assigned. These tables do not hold every clone; where another copy was compared, an unresolved V gene accounts for under half, and the others remain unexplained. V and J calls plus clone size are reproduced from that table; the DNA served to infer D and trimming. Within this sample are about 240,000 clones, with 25% to 35% of them counted one time only. The top ten hold 4% of the sample.

The CDR1 and CDR2 encoded by the germline V gene (reference sequence) are LNHNV and YYDKDF. Cut back by 0 bases and 8 bases, the V and J ends lie 7 bases apart. The CDR3 runs 12 amino acids, cysteine and phenylalanine included. CDR3 DNA only is kept here, 36 bases in frame from base 1. The receptor chain draws on TRBV15 and TRBJ2-5; no D gene can be assigned with confidence. The sequenced sample was central memory CD4+ T cells from blood. The sequence came from a man aged 25 to 40 in good health. Read as DNA, the sequence is TGTGCCACCAGCAGAGATCTCGGAACCCAGTACTTC. Protein translation: CATSRDLGTQYF.